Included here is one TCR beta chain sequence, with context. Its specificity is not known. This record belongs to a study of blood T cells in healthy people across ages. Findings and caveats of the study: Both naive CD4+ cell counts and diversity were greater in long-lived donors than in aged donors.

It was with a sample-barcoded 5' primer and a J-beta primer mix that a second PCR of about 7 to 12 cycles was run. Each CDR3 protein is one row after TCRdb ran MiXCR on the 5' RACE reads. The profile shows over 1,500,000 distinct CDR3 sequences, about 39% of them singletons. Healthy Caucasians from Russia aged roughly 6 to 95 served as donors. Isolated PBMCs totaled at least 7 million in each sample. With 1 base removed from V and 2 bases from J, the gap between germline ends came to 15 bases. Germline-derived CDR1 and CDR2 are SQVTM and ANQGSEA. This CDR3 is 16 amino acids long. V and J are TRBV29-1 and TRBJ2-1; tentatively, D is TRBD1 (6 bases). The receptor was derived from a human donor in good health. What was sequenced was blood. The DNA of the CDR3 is TGCAGCGTTGAAGTGCCGGACAGAGTTACCTACAATGAGCAGTTCTTC. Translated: CSVEVPDRVTYNEQFF.